This is a list of T cell receptor beta chains from one sample in a study of cytotoxic CD8 clonotypes in ibrutinib-treated CLL. The repertoire was sequenced with immunoSEQ multiplex PCR; TCRdb's copy has only in-frame clones and lacks some. The data show under 300,000 clones, around three quarters seen once. The specimen comprised PBMCs, sampled after 24 months of ibrutinib treatment. The origin of the receptors is a human donor with chronic lymphocytic leukemia. CDR3s include the opening cysteine and the closing phenylalanine or tryptophan. D genes are given only for firm matches. Rows may omit the clone size; those that give it use once, few, many or a size class.

d_gene: .
v_gene: TRBV19
j_gene: TRBJ1-5
abundance: .
CDR3aa: CASSISGSNQPQHF
CDR3nt: TGTGCCAGTAGTATCTCGGGGAGCAATCAGCCCCAGCATTTT

d_gene: TRBD1
v_gene: TRBV27
j_gene: TRBJ2-7
abundance: once
CDR3aa: CASSRDRVPYEQYF
CDR3nt: TGTGCCAGCAGCCGGGACAGGGTCCCCTACGAGCAGTACTTC

d_gene: .
v_gene: TRBV5-1
j_gene: TRBJ2-5
abundance: few
CDR3aa: CASSAGSGLQETQYF
CDR3nt: TGCGCCAGCAGCGCCGGTAGCGGACTCCAAGAGACCCAGTACTTC

d_gene: .
v_gene: TRBV19
j_gene: TRBJ1-1
abundance: .
CDR3aa: CATLNGRTNTEAFF
CDR3nt: TGTGCCACCCTGAACGGACGGACGAACACTGAAGCTTTCTTT

d_gene: .
v_gene: TRBV5-1
j_gene: TRBJ2-1
abundance: .
CDR3aa: CASSSPGVEQFF
CDR3nt: TGCGCCAGCAGCTCCCCCGGGGTGGAGCAGTTCTTC

d_gene: .
v_gene: TRBV7-8
j_gene: TRBJ1-5
abundance: .
CDR3aa: CASSSETYSNQPQHF
CDR3nt: TGTGCCAGCAGCTCCGAGACATACAGCAATCAGCCCCAGCATTTT

d_gene: .
v_gene: TRBV14
j_gene: TRBJ2-1
abundance: .
CDR3aa: CASSQVGGAVDEQFF
CDR3nt: TGTGCCAGCAGCCAAGTGGGGGGGGCGGTGGATGAGCAGTTCTTC

d_gene: .
v_gene: TRBV9
j_gene: TRBJ1-2
abundance: .
CDR3aa: CASSVVPRDRSGYTF
CDR3nt: TGTGCCAGCAGCGTAGTACCTAGGGACCGTAGTGGCTACACCTTC

d_gene: TRBD1
v_gene: TRBV27
j_gene: TRBJ2-7
abundance: .
CDR3aa: CASSLSSGTGEQYF
CDR3nt: TGTGCCAGCAGTTTATCAAGCGGGACAGGGGAGCAGTACTTC

d_gene: .
v_gene: TRBV4-1
j_gene: TRBJ2-3
abundance: few
CDR3aa: CASSQDRASPDTQYF
CDR3nt: TGCGCCAGCAGCCAAGATCGAGCTAGCCCAGATACGCAGTATTTT

d_gene: TRBD1
v_gene: TRBV6-5
j_gene: TRBJ2-7
abundance: .
CDR3aa: CASSYLQGASYEQYF
CDR3nt: TGTGCCAGCAGTTACCTCCAGGGGGCCTCCTACGAGCAGTACTTC

d_gene: TRBD1
v_gene: TRBV19
j_gene: TRBJ2-7
abundance: .
CDR3aa: CASSPGQSSSYEQYF
CDR3nt: TGTGCCAGTAGTCCGGGACAGAGCAGCTCCTACGAGCAGTACTTC

d_gene: .
v_gene: TRBV27
j_gene: TRBJ1-2
abundance: .
CDR3aa: CASPCRPRSDGYTF
CDR3nt: TGTGCCAGCCCCTGCCGCCCCCGTAGTGATGGCTACACCTTC

d_gene: .
v_gene: TRBV30
j_gene: TRBJ1-3
abundance: few
CDR3aa: CAWSSGNTIYF
CDR3nt: TGTGCCTGGAGCTCTGGAAACACCATATATTTT

d_gene: TRBD1
v_gene: TRBV2
j_gene: TRBJ2-1
abundance: .
CDR3aa: CASSAGTGRPPYNEQFF
CDR3nt: TGTGCCAGCAGTGCCGGGACAGGGCGTCCCCCGTACAATGAGCAGTTCTTC

d_gene: TRBD2
v_gene: TRBV7-3
j_gene: TRBJ2-1
abundance: few
CDR3aa: CASSRTSGSHNEQFF
CDR3nt: TGTGCCAGCAGCCGGACTAGCGGGTCCCACAATGAGCAGTTCTTC

d_gene: .
v_gene: TRBV9
j_gene: TRBJ2-7
abundance: .
CDR3aa: CASSRYEQYF
CDR3nt: TGTGCCAGCAGCCGCTACGAGCAGTACTTC

d_gene: .
v_gene: TRBV5-8
j_gene: TRBJ2-2
abundance: .
CDR3aa: CASSLARTVSIGELFF
CDR3nt: TGTGCCAGCAGCTTGGCCCGAACCGTTTCCATCGGGGAGCTGTTTTTT

d_gene: .
v_gene: TRBV9
j_gene: TRBJ1-1
abundance: .
CDR3aa: CASSVEGYGEAFF
CDR3nt: TGTGCCAGCAGCGTAGAAGGGTATGGTGAAGCTTTCTTT

d_gene: TRBD2
v_gene: TRBV5-1
j_gene: TRBJ2-7
abundance: .
CDR3aa: CASSGSSGSAGEQYF
CDR3nt: TGCGCCAGCAGCGGTAGTAGCGGGAGTGCGGGCGAGCAGTACTTC

d_gene: .
v_gene: TRBV27
j_gene: TRBJ1-5
abundance: .
CDR3aa: CASSLGRGQPQHF
CDR3nt: TGTGCCAGCAGTTTAGGCAGGGGCCAGCCCCAGCATTTT

d_gene: TRBD1
v_gene: TRBV2
j_gene: TRBJ2-7
abundance: .
CDR3aa: CASRDRGRGYEQYF
CDR3nt: TGTGCCAGCAGAGACAGGGGAAGGGGGTACGAGCAGTACTTC

d_gene: .
v_gene: TRBV28
j_gene: TRBJ2-5
abundance: .
CDR3aa: CASSFVLVKETQYF
CDR3nt: TGTGCCAGCAGTTTCGTACTAGTAAAAGAGACCCAGTACTTC

d_gene: TRBD2
v_gene: TRBV4-3
j_gene: TRBJ2-1
abundance: .
CDR3aa: CASSQDPSREGLYNEQFF
CDR3nt: TGCGCCAGCAGCCAAGATCCCTCACGGGAGGGACTATACAATGAGCAGTTCTTC

d_gene: TRBD1
v_gene: TRBV15
j_gene: TRBJ1-4
abundance: once
CDR3aa: CATSRGDSNEKLFF
CDR3nt: TGTGCCACCAGCAGAGGGGACAGTAATGAAAAACTGTTTTTT

d_gene: .
v_gene: TRBV27
j_gene: TRBJ2-7
abundance: few
CDR3aa: CASSFGRSLQYF
CDR3nt: TGTGCCAGCAGTTTCGGCAGGTCCTTGCAGTACTTC

d_gene: TRBD2
v_gene: TRBV7-2
j_gene: TRBJ2-3
abundance: once
CDR3aa: CASSLEKLAVQYF
CDR3nt: TGTGCCAGCAGCTTAGAAAAGCTAGCGGTCCAGTATTTT

d_gene: .
v_gene: TRBV29-1
j_gene: TRBJ1-1
abundance: .
CDR3aa: CSVRSGRSTEAFF
CDR3nt: TGCAGCGTTCGAAGTGGCAGGAGCACTGAAGCTTTCTTT

d_gene: TRBD1
v_gene: TRBV28
j_gene: TRBJ1-2
abundance: few
CDR3aa: CASSEGQGLGGYTF
CDR3nt: TGTGCCAGCAGTGAAGGACAGGGGTTGGGTGGCTACACCTTC

d_gene: .
v_gene: TRBV11-2
j_gene: TRBJ2-2
abundance: .
CDR3aa: CASSPGSLTGELFF
CDR3nt: TGTGCCAGCAGCCCTGGCAGTCTCACCGGGGAGCTGTTTTTT

d_gene: .
v_gene: TRBV9
j_gene: TRBJ1-1
abundance: .
CDR3aa: CASSSLGTEAFF
CDR3nt: TGTGCCAGCAGTTCATTGGGGACTGAAGCTTTCTTT

d_gene: TRBD1
v_gene: TRBV11-2
j_gene: TRBJ2-3
abundance: .
CDR3aa: CASSLGTGPDTQYF
CDR3nt: TGTGCCAGCAGCTTAGGGACAGGGCCAGATACGCAGTATTTT

d_gene: .
v_gene: TRBV5-1
j_gene: TRBJ1-2
abundance: .
CDR3aa: CASSWGVDYGYTF
CDR3nt: TGCGCCAGCAGTTGGGGGGTGGACTATGGCTACACCTTC

d_gene: .
v_gene: TRBV27
j_gene: TRBJ2-3
abundance: .
CDR3aa: CASSSGTDTQYF
CDR3nt: TGTGCCAGCAGTTCCGGAACAGATACGCAGTATTTT

d_gene: .
v_gene: TRBV6-1
j_gene: TRBJ1-1
abundance: .
CDR3aa: CASSARDKKRGSMNTEAFF
CDR3nt: TGTGCCAGCAGTGCGCGGGACAAAAAAAGGGGTAGCATGAACACTGAAGCTTTCTTT

d_gene: .
v_gene: TRBV28
j_gene: TRBJ2-1
abundance: .
CDR3aa: CASSFRSYNEQFF
CDR3nt: TGTGCCAGCAGTTTTAGGAGTTACAATGAGCAGTTCTTC

d_gene: .
v_gene: TRBV6-5
j_gene: TRBJ2-7
abundance: .
CDR3aa: CASSYSNLRGSYEQYF
CDR3nt: TGTGCCAGCAGTTACTCGAACTTGCGGGGCTCCTACGAGCAGTACTTC